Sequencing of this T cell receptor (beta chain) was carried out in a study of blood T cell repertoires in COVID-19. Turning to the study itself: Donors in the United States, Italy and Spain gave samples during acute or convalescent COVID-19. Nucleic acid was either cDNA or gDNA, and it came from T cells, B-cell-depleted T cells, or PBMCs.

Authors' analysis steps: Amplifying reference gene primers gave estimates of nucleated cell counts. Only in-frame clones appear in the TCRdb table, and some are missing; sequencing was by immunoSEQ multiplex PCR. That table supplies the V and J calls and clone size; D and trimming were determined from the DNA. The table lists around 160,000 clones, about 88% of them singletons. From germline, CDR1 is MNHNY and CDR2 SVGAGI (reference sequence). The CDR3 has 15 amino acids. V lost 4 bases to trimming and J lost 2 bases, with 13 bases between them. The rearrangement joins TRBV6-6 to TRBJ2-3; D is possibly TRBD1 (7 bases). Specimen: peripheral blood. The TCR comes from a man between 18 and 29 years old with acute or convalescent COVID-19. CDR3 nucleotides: TGTGCCAGCAGTTGGAGGGGGCCTGCCACAGATACGCAGTATTTT. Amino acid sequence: CASSWRGPATDTQYF.